The rows below give T cell receptor beta chains drawn from one sample of a study of shared clonotypes between healthy human individuals. TCRdb's copy holds only in-frame clones and misses some; the assay was immunoSEQ multiplex PCR. The repertoire includes approximately 2,000,000 clones, about nine tenths of them detected once, and around 0.35% sits in the top ten. Source material: naive CD4+ T cells from PBMCs. These receptors were collected from a man between 18 and 35 years old in good health. Some clones in this sample may be carry-over from other donors' samples. Both conserved end residues are part of each CDR3. D genes are given only for firm matches. Some rows mark clone size as missing; the rest say once, few, many or name a class of expanded clone.

v_call	clone_size	j_call	d_call	cdr3_aa	cdr3_nt
TRBV6-1	.	TRBJ1-5	.	CASTGGTYRPQHF	TGTGCCAGCACGGGGGGTACATATCGGCCCCAGCATTTT
TRBV11-2	.	TRBJ2-2	.	CASSLQGPGELFF	TGTGCCAGCAGCTTACAGGGTCCCGGGGAGCTGTTTTTT
TRBV29-1	.	TRBJ2-5	.	CSVELVQETQYF	TGCAGCGTTGAATTGGTCCAAGAGACCCAGTACTTC
TRBV11-1	.	TRBJ2-1	.	CASSFGGTRQFF	TGTGCCAGCAGCTTCGGCGGGACAAGGCAGTTCTTC
TRBV29-1	once	TRBJ2-7	TRBD1	CSCQGQTSYEQYF	TGCAGCTGCCAGGGACAGACCTCCTACGAGCAGTACTTC
TRBV7-7	once	TRBJ2-3	TRBD2	CASSYGTSGSGLDTQYF	TGTGCCAGCAGCTACGGGACTAGCGGGAGCGGCTTGGATACGCAGTATTTT
TRBV28	.	TRBJ1-5	.	CASSPPDQPQHF	TGTGCCAGCAGTCCGCCCGATCAGCCCCAGCATTTT
TRBV30	.	TRBJ1-1	.	CASPGVTEAFF	TGTGCTTCGCCAGGGGTCACTGAAGCTTTCTTT
TRBV11-2	.	TRBJ2-7	TRBD2	CASSLGPGRGPTYEQYF	TGTGCCAGCAGCTTAGGGCCCGGGAGGGGACCGACCTACGAGCAGTACTTC
TRBV7-6	.	TRBJ2-3	.	CASSLVEGTDSGADTQYF	TGTGCCAGCAGCTTAGTTGAGGGGACCGACTCTGGGGCAGATACGCAGTATTTT
TRBV7-2	.	TRBJ1-2	TRBD1	CASSRGTGSYGYTF	TGTGCCAGCAGTCGCGGGACAGGGAGCTATGGCTACACCTTC
TRBV5-6	once	TRBJ1-2	.	CASSFYASGPHGYTF	TGTGCCAGCAGCTTTTATGCATCTGGTCCGCATGGCTACACCTTC
TRBV19	.	TRBJ1-1	.	CASSIDPGENTEAFF	TGTGCCAGTAGTATAGATCCAGGAGAGAACACTGAAGCTTTCTTT
TRBV4-1	.	TRBJ2-3	TRBD2	CASSQGERGHTQYF	TGCGCCAGCAGCCAGGGGGAGCGGGGTCATACGCAGTATTTT
TRBV7-9	.	TRBJ2-3	TRBD2	CASSPGRGTDTQYF	TGTGCCAGCAGCCCAGGGAGGGGCACAGATACGCAGTATTTT
TRBV5-8	.	TRBJ2-1	TRBD2	CASSPGLAGVGEQFF	TGTGCCAGCAGCCCTGGACTAGCGGGAGTTGGGGAGCAGTTCTTC
TRBV5-1	.	TRBJ2-7	.	CASRGTLAGSYEQYF	TGCGCCAGCAGGGGGACTCTAGCTGGATCCTACGAGCAGTACTTC
TRBV5-1	.	TRBJ1-4	TRBD1	CASSQGDGWKLFF	TGCGCCAGCAGCCAGGGGGACGGGTGGAAACTGTTTTTT
TRBV28	.	TRBJ2-7	.	CASVRATPHEQYF	TGTGCCAGCGTCCGCGCGACCCCTCACGAGCAGTACTTC